The 17 T cell receptor beta chains reported below all come from one sample, sequenced in a study of CXCR3-negative and CXCR3-positive naive CD8 T cells. Carrying UMI labels, the TRB cDNA libraries were prepared through 5' RACE. TCRdb re-called the 5' RACE reads; every CDR3 protein appears as one record, without DNA. The listing contains 45,000 or so distinct CDR3 sequences. Sequencing was carried out using memory CD8+ T cells from blood. The receptors were sampled from a human donor in good health. Some clones in this sample may be carry-over from other donors' samples.

The genes are TRBV5-1 and TRBJ1-1; TCRdb names TRBD1, which stays unverified in the absence of DNA. The CDR3 covers 13 residues. Germline-derived CDR1 and CDR2 are SGHRS and YFSETQ. The chain's CDR3 is CASSFDRVTEAFF.

The rearrangement links TRBV20-1 to TRBJ1-3; TCRdb calls TRBD1, which cannot be checked without DNA. The length of the CDR3 is 15 residues. Germline CDR1 reads DFQATT; CDR2 reads SNEGSKA (reference sequence). Here the CDR3 reads CSAREAGEAGNTIYF.

The chain joins TRBV7-9 to TRBJ2-5; TCRdb's D call of TRBD1 is untestable without DNA. Germline V gives CDR1 SEHNR, CDR2 FQNEAQ (reference sequence). The CDR3 spans 15 residues. The CDR3 protein is CASSLPWTGLETQYF. Based on the CDR3 plus reference TRBV7-9 and TRBJ2-5, the full variable domain is DTGVSQNPRHKITKRGQNVTFRCDPISEHNRLYWYRQTLGQGPEFLTYFQNEAQLEKSRLLSDRFSAERPKGSFSTLEIQRTEQGDSAMYLCASSLPWTGLETQYFGPGTRLLVL.

The J gene is TRBJ2-7, the V gene TRBV6-5; TCRdb indicates TRBD1, and absent DNA this call remains unverified. Germline values: CDR1 MNHEY, CDR2 SVGAGI. This CDR3 spans 11 amino acids. CDR3 sequence: CASRRDTQQYF.

The V gene is TRBV24-1, the J gene TRBJ2-3; TCRdb selects TRBD1, and the lack of DNA leaves this call unchecked. Germline V gene lookup returns CDR1 KGHDR and CDR2 SFDVKD. The CDR3 has 16 residues. The CDR3: CATSDQGQSGTDTQYF.

V gene TRBV7-2 combines with J gene TRBJ2-5; the TRBD1 assignment by TCRdb is unverifiable without DNA. In germline, CDR1 is SGHTA, CDR2 FQGNSA. The CDR3 sequence is 14 residues long. This chain's CDR3 is CASRPGQGVETQYF.

The CDR3 sequence: CASSSHLAKNIQYF. The V gene is TRBV27, the J gene TRBJ2-4. The germline CDR1 and CDR2 sequences are MNHEY and SMNVEV (reference sequence). CDR3 length: 14 residues.

The chain couples TRBV6-1 to TRBJ1-5; the TCRdb D gene call, TRBD1, has no DNA to confirm it. The germline V gene encodes CDR1 MNHNS and CDR2 SASEGT. The length of the CDR3 is 15 residues. CDR3 sequence reads: CASSFIGAANQPQHF.

The genes are TRBV14 and TRBJ2-5; TCRdb gives TRBD2 as the D gene, but with no DNA this cannot be confirmed. Germline assignment: CDR1 SGHDN and CDR2 FVKESK. This CDR3 region has 14 residues. The CDR3 protein is CASSHRLGEETQYF.

This sequence joins TRBV3-1 and TRBJ2-1; there is no DNA to check the TCRdb D call of TRBD1. The CDR3 length is 15 residues. Per the germline V gene, CDR1 is LGHDT and CDR2 is YNNKEL (reference sequence). The CDR3 loop reads CASSLRDRVYNEQFF.

The chain combines TRBV27 with TRBJ2-7. The CDR3 consists of 13 residues. The germline gives CDR1 MNHEY, CDR2 SMNVEV (reference sequence). This CDR3 is CASSLSGSYEQYF.

The chain couples TRBV12-3 or TRBV12-4 to TRBJ2-5; TCRdb's D gene call, TRBD1, goes unchecked for lack of DNA. This CDR3 comprises 15 residues. The CDR3 here is CASSSPLVDQETQYF.

V is TRBV28 and J is TRBJ1-5; the D call of TRBD1 rests on TCRdb alone, since no DNA is present to check it. Germline V gene sequence: CDR1 MDHEN, CDR2 SYDVKM. The CDR3 is 15 amino acids. The CDR3: CASTQYRGSGQPQHF. Combining the CDR3 with reference TRBV28 and TRBJ1-5 gives the whole variable domain DVKVTQSSRYLVKRTGEKVFLECVQDMDHENMFWYRQDPGLGLRLIYFSYDVKMKEKGDIPEGYSVSREKKERFSLILESASTNQTSMYLCASTQYRGSGQPQHFGDGTRLSIL.

V is TRBV7-7 and J is TRBJ1-1. Per the germline V gene, CDR1 is SSHAT and CDR2 is FNYEAQ (reference sequence). The CDR3 totals 13 residues. This chain's CDR3 is CASSSGLGTEAFF.

The rearrangement uses TRBV28 and TRBJ2-4; the D call from TCRdb, TRBD2, cannot be confirmed without DNA. This CDR3 is built from 19 residues. Germline values: CDR1 MDHEN, CDR2 SYDVKM. CDR3 amino acids: CASSHRDFKSVIAKNIQYF.

V usage is TRBV29-1 and J usage is TRBJ2-5; TCRdb selects TRBD2, and the lack of DNA leaves this call unchecked. Per germline, CDR1 SQVTM and CDR2 ANQGSEA. The CDR3 spans 14 residues. CDR3 sequence reads: CSVEDSRDWETQYF.

Measured by frequency, this clonotype is large. The V call is TRBV6-4, the J call TRBJ2-1; as DNA is missing, the TRBD1 call by TCRdb cannot be tested. The CDR3 loop spans 13 amino acids. Per germline, CDR1 MRHNA and CDR2 SNTAGT. This chain's CDR3 is CASSVGDKGEQFF.